What follows are 20 T cell receptor beta chains derived from one specimen sequenced in a study of radiotherapy plus CTLA-4 blockade in lung cancer (dated by TCRdb to 2016 to 2019). The protocol used for the library was the immunoSEQ multiplex PCR assay. The table was pulled from immuneACCESS by TCRdb, which kept in-frame rearrangements only. Such tables lose some clones; where checked, under half of the loss comes from unresolved V genes, and the rest has no known cause. The sample includes roughly 110,000 clones, with under 90% observed a single time. The ten largest clonotypes hold roughly 2.5% of the sample. This specimen was peripheral blood, taken from a patient treated with radiotherapy plus ipilimumab. The source is a human donor with non-small cell lung cancer that progressed on radiotherapy plus ipilimumab. Some clones in this sample may be carry-over from other donors' samples.

Notes on this clone: Relative to the germline gene, one junction end is altered; a read error may explain this. The chain recombines TRBV11-2 with TRBJ2-3; no definite D call. The CDR3 runs 12 residues. Per germline, CDR1 SGHAT and CDR2 FQNNGV. DNA for the CDR3: TGTGCCAGCAGCTTAGATACGAGACACACTCATTTT. This sequence encodes CASSLDTRHTHF.

This clone is a singleton in its sample. The chain combines TRBV6-5 with TRBJ1-6, with D possibly matching TRBD1 (6 bases). The CDR3 extends over 13 amino acids. Looked up from germline, CDR1 is MNHEY and CDR2 is SVGAGI. CDR3 in amino acids: CGGARTYNSPLHF. In nucleotides, the CDR3 is TGTGGGGGGGCTAGGACCTATAATTCACCCCTCCACTTT.

The DNA for the CDR3 is TGTGCCAGCAGCTCGCTTAACAGGGCGGTGGGTTTGACTGAAGCTTTCTTT. It translates to CASSSLNRAVGLTEAFF. The chain uses TRBV7-2 and TRBJ1-1; a possible D gene is TRBD1 (6 bases). CDR1 is SGHTA, CDR2 FQGNSA, per germline. Between the trimmed V and J ends, which lost 4 bases and 5 bases, there was a span of 23 bases. The CDR3 contains 17 residues.

The J gene is TRBJ2-5, the V gene TRBV7-3; no definite D call. Germline CDR1 reads SGHTA; CDR2 reads FQGTGA. V dropped 3 bases and J dropped 1 base, with 6 bases sitting between them. This CDR3 comprises 13 residues. The CDR3 spells CASSFGSQETQYF. In DNA, the CDR3 is TGTGCCAGCAGCTTTGGCAGCCAAGAGACCCAGTACTTC.

This clone has a handful of counts. This chain joins TRBV7-2 and TRBJ2-3; 8 nucleotides agree with TRBD2. J lost 6 bases, V lost 2 bases, and 16 bases had no gene match. The CDR3 sequence is 18 residues long. Germline-derived CDR1 and CDR2 are SGHTA and FQGNSA. Here the CDR3 DNA reads TGTGCCAGCAGCTTAACGCGTCTGGCGGGGGGTGCCTCGGATACGCAGTATTTT. Protein sequence: CASSLTRLAGGASDTQYF.

The chain is built from TRBV7-2 and TRBJ2-7, with a weak D call TRBD2 (6 bases). Trimming shortened V by 1 base and J by 4 bases, and 14 bases separated the two germline ends. The CDR3 covers 15 residues. CDR1 is SGHTA, CDR2 FQGNSA, per germline. The DNA for the CDR3 is TGTGCCAGCAGCTTAGGGCCGGGGGAAAGATACGAGCAGTACTTC. Protein sequence: CASSLGPGERYEQYF.

The chain combines TRBV19 with TRBJ2-5; the D call may be TRBD1 or TRBD2 (5 bases each). The CDR3 is made up of 14 amino acids. The V and J ends lost 5 bases and 5 bases respectively, with 15 bases between them. The germline gives CDR1 LNHDA, CDR2 SQIVND (reference sequence). The CDR3 protein is CASSEGRYGETQYF. CDR3 sequence (DNA): TGTGCCAGTAGTGAGGGACGCTATGGCGAGACCCAGTACTTC.

CDR3 in DNA: TGTGCCAGCACCCACGGGGGGGCTAGTGGCTACACCTTC. As protein: CASTHGGASGYTF. V gene TRBV6-5 combines with J gene TRBJ1-2; a weak D match, TRBD1 (6 bases). V shed 7 bases and J shed 7 bases, with 16 bases lying between them. The germline V gene encodes CDR1 MNHEY and CDR2 SVGAGI. The CDR3 extends over 13 amino acids.

V and J are TRBV5-1 and TRBJ2-1; 7 positions agree with TRBD2. With V trimmed by 0 bases and J by 10 bases, 4 bases remained unmatched. CDR3 length: 13 residues. Germline CDR1 reads SGHRS; CDR2 reads YFSETQ. This CDR3 reads CASSLDREDEQFF. CDR3 DNA: TGCGCCAGCAGCTTGGATCGGGAGGACGAGCAGTTCTTC.

This chain connects TRBV6-5 to TRBJ1-1, with 9 bases that match TRBD1. CDR3 length: 15 amino acids. CDR1 MNHEY and CDR2 SVGAGI come from the germline V gene. V shed 5 bases, J shed 7 bases, and the junction held 11 bases outside the gene matches. CDR3 amino acids: CASSSGTGFLFEAFF. The CDR3 nucleotides are TGTGCCAGCAGTAGCGGGACAGGGTTTTTATTTGAAGCTTTCTTT.

This chain uses TRBV10-3 with TRBJ1-3, with D perhaps matching TRBD1 (5 bases). V was pared by 4 bases and J by 4 bases, with 11 bases between. The length of the CDR3 is 14 residues. The V gene's germline CDR1 is ENHRY and CDR2 SYGVKD. As DNA, the CDR3 is TGTGCCATCAGTGGTACAGGATTAGGAAACACCATATATTTT. Translating it yields CAISGTGLGNTIYF.

This chain connects TRBV11-2 to TRBJ1-1; D is ambiguous. The CDR3 covers 14 residues. Trimming pared 2 bases from V and 2 bases from J, leaving 9 bases between. Germline-derived CDR1 and CDR2 are SGHAT and FQNNGV. This CDR3 reads CASSLSPTNTEAFF. The CDR3 DNA reads TGTGCCAGCAGCTTATCTCCGACCAACACTGAAGCTTTCTTT. The variable domain in full, with the rest retrieved from reference TRBV11-2 and TRBJ1-1, is EAGVAQSPRYKIIEKRQSVAFWCNPISGHATLYWYQQILGQGPKLLIQFQNNGVVDDSQLPKDRFSAERLKGVDSTLKIQPAKLEDSAVYLCASSLSPTNTEAFFGQGTRLTVV.

The genes are TRBV7-9 and TRBJ2-7; 9 positions agree with TRBD1. Germline loops: CDR1 SEHNR, CDR2 FQNEAQ (reference sequence). CDR3 size: 16 residues. V shed 5 bases and J 7 bases; nucleotides not matched to a gene: 15. The CDR3 reads CASSLNRGPSLREQYF. The DNA for the CDR3 is TGTGCCAGCAGCCTAAACAGGGGGCCCTCGCTTCGGGAGCAGTACTTC.

The chain has TRBV4-2 and TRBJ2-3; TRBD2 matches 9 bases. J lost 9 bases, V lost 4 bases, and 11 bases had no gene match. The length of the CDR3 is 15 residues. The germline CDR1 and CDR2 sequences are LGHNA and YNFKEQ. CDR3 in DNA: TGTGCCAGCAGCCCCAGCGGCGGGGGGGCCGGGACGCAGTATTTT. It yields the protein CASSPSGGGAGTQYF.

The chain employs TRBV7-2 and TRBJ2-1; TRBD2 agrees at 11 bases. Trimming cost V 5 bases and J 3 bases; bases outside gene matches: 3. CDR1 and CDR2 (germline): SGHTA, FQGNSA. The CDR3 extends over 15 amino acids. The CDR3 protein is CASSSGTSGYNEQFF. CDR3 coding DNA: TGTGCCAGCAGCAGCGGGACTAGCGGCTACAATGAGCAGTTCTTC.

The rearrangement uses TRBV6-5 and TRBJ1-1, with D tentatively TRBD1 (6 bases). The V end was cut by 0 bases, the J end by 3 bases, with 11 bases between. This CDR3 spans 15 amino acids. CDR1 MNHEY and CDR2 SVGAGI come from the germline V gene. This CDR3 is CASSYSRGGYTEAFF. The CDR3 DNA follows: TGTGCCAGCAGTTACTCGAGAGGGGGATACACTGAAGCTTTCTTT.

This clone was recorded once. The chain joins TRBV23-1 to TRBJ1-3, with TRBD1 as a possible D gene (6 bases). TRBV23-1 is flagged as an ORF with uncertain function. V was shortened by 9 bases and J by 0 bases, with 12 bases between the two germline ends. The CDR3 runs to 14 residues. CDR3 sequence (DNA): TGCGCCAGGGAAGGACAGATCTCTGGAAACACCATATATTTT. Its protein is CAREGQISGNTIYF.

The chain employs TRBV4-2 and TRBJ2-5; TRBD2 matches 8 bases. Germline loops: CDR1 LGHNA, CDR2 YNFKEQ. V dropped 4 bases and J dropped 0; count of bases not matched to a gene: 16. The CDR3 runs 19 residues. Here the CDR3 reads CASSLQFISGGGYQETQYF. CDR3 DNA sequence: TGTGCCAGCAGCCTCCAATTCATATCCGGCGGGGGGTACCAAGAGACCCAGTACTTC.

The chain links TRBV25-1 to TRBJ2-1; D is ambiguous. Germline V gene sequence: CDR1 MGHDK, CDR2 SYGVNS. The ends were cut back, 4 bases at V and 4 bases at J, with 11 bases in the middle. This CDR3 is built from 14 residues. In DNA, the CDR3 is TGTGCCAGCAGTGCCAGTGTGCAGTACAATGAGCAGTTCTTC. It yields the protein CASSASVQYNEQFF.

This clone has only a few counts. The V gene is TRBV12-5, the J gene TRBJ2-7; D perhaps matches TRBD1 (5 bases). The CDR3 is 15 residues long. Per the germline V gene, CDR1 is LGHNT and CDR2 is FRNRAP. The V end lost 6 bases, the J end lost 6 bases, and 21 bases lay between the germline ends. The DNA of the CDR3 is TGTGCTAGTGGCTCCCCCTGGGGCGGTCGTAGCGAGCAGTACTTC. Encoded protein: CASGSPWGGRSEQYF.